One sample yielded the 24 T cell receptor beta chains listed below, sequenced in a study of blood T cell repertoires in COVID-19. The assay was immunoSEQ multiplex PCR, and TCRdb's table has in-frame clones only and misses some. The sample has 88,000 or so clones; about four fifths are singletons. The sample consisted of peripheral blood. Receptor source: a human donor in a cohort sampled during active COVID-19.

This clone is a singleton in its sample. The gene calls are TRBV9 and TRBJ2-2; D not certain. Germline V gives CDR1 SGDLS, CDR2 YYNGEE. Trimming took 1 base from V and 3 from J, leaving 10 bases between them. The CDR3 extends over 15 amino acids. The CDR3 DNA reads TGTGCCAGCAGCGTATTTGCAGGATACACCGGGGAGCTGTTTTTT. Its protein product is CASSVFAGYTGELFF.

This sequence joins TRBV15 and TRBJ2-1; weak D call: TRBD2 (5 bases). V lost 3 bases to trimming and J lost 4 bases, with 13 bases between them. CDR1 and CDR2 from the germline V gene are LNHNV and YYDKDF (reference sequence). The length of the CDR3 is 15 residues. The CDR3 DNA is TGTGCCACCAGCAGCGGGGTCCAAGGGTACAATGAGCAGTTCTTC. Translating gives CATSSGVQGYNEQFF.

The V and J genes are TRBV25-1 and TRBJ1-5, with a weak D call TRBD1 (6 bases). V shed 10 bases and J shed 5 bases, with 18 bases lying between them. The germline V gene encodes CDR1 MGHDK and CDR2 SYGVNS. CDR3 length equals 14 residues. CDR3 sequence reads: CATGGGKGDQPQHF. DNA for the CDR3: TGTGCCACCGGTGGGGGTAAGGGGGATCAGCCCCAGCATTTT. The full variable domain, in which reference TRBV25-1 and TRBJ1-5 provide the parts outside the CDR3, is EADIYQTPRYLVIGTGKKITLECSQTMGHDKMYWYQQDPGMELHLIHYSYGVNSTEKGDLSSESTVSRIRTEHFPLTLESARPSHTSQYLCATGGGKGDQPQHFGDGTRLSIL.

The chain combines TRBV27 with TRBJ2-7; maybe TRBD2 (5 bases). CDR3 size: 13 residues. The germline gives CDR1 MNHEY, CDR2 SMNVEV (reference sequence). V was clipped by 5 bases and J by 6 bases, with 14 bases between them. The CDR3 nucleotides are TGTGCCAGCAGTCGGGGTTTATCCCTCGAGCAGTACTTC. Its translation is CASSRGLSLEQYF.

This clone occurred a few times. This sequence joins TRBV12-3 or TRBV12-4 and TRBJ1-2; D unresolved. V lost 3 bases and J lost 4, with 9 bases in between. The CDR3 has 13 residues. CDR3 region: CASSLRQFYGYTF. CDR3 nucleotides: TGTGCCAGCAGTTTGAGGCAGTTCTATGGCTACACCTTC.

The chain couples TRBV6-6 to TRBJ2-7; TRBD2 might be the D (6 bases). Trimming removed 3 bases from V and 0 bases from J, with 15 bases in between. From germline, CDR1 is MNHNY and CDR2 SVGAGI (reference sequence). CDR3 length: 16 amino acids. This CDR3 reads CASSYNRDGSSYEQYF. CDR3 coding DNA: TGTGCCAGCAGTTATAACCGGGACGGGAGCTCCTACGAGCAGTACTTC.

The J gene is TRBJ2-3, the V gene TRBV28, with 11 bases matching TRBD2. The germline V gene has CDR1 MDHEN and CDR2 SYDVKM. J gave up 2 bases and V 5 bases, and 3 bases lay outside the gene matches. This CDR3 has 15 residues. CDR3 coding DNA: TGTGCCAGCAGTAGACTAGCGGGAAACACAGATACGCAGTATTTT. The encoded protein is CASSRLAGNTDTQYF.

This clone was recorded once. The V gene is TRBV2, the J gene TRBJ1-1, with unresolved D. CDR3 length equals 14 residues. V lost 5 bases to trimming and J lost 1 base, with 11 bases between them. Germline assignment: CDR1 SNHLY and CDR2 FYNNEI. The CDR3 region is CASSRVAGNTEAFF. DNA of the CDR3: TGTGCCAGCAGTAGGGTGGCGGGGAACACTGAAGCTTTCTTT.

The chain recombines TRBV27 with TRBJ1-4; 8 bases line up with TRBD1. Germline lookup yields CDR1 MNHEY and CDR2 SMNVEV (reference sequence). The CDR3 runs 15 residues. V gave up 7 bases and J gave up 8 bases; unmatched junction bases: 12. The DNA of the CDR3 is TGTGCCAGCACCCTGACAGGGGAGCGGCGGGAAAAACTGTTTTTT. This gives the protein CASTLTGERREKLFF.

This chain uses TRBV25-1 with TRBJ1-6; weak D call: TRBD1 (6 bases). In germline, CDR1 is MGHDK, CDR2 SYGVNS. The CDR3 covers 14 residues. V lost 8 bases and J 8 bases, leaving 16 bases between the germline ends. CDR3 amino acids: CASGPTGLHSPLHF. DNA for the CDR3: TGTGCCAGCGGACCGACAGGCCTCCATTCACCCCTCCACTTT. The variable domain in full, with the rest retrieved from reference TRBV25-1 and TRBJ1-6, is EADIYQTPRYLVIGTGKKITLECSQTMGHDKMYWYQQDPGMELHLIHYSYGVNSTEKGDLSSESTVSRIRTEHFPLTLESARPSHTSQYLCASGPTGLHSPLHFGNGTRLTVT.

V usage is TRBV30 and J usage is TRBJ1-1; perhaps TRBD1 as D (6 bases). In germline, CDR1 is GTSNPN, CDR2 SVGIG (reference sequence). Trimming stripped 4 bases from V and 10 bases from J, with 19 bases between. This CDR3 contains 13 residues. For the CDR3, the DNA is TGTGCCTGGACATCGGCAGGGGACCGCATAGCTTTCTTT. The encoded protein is CAWTSAGDRIAFF.

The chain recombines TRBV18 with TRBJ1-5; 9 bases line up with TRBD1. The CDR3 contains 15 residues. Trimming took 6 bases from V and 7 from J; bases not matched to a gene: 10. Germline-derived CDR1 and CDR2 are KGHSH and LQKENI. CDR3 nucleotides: TGTGCCAGCTCCGACACCGGGACAGGGTTACAGCCCCAGCATTTT. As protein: CASSDTGTGLQPQHF. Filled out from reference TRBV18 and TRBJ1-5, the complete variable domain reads NAGVMQNPRHLVRRRGQEARLRCSPMKGHSHVYWYRQLPEEGLKFMVYLQKENIIDESGMPKERFSAEFPKEGPSILRIQQVVRGDSAAYFCASSDTGTGLQPQHFGDGTRLSIL.

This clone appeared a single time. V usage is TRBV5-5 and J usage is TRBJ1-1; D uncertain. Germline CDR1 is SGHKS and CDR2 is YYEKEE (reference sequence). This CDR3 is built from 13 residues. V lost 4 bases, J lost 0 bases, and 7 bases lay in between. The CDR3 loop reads CASSAYLNTEAFF. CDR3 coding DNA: TGTGCCAGCAGCGCCTACTTGAACACTGAAGCTTTCTTT.

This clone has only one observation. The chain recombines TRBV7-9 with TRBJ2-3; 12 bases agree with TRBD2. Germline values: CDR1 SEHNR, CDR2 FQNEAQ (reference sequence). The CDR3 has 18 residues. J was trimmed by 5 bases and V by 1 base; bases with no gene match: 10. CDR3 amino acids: CASSLVRLAGARGDTQYF. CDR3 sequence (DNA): TGTGCCAGCAGCTTAGTCCGACTAGCGGGAGCCAGGGGAGATACGCAGTATTTT.

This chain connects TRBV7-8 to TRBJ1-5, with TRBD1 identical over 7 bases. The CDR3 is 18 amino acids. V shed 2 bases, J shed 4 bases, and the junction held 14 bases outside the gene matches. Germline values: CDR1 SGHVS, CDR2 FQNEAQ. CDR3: CASSLRTTTGIQNQPQHF. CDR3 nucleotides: TGTGCCAGCAGCTTACGTACGACGACAGGGATCCAGAATCAGCCCCAGCATTTT.

CDR3 loop: CASSLGGSGGFTYNEQFF. The CDR3 DNA reads TGTGCCAGCAGCTTGGGGGGTAGCGGGGGTTTTACCTACAATGAGCAGTTCTTC. The J gene is TRBJ2-1, the V gene TRBV5-4, with 9 positions matching TRBD2. The germline V gene has CDR1 SGHNT and CDR2 YYREEE (reference sequence). The J segment lost 2 bases and the V segment lost 0 bases, leaving 9 bases of the junction unmatched. The CDR3 is 18 amino acids.

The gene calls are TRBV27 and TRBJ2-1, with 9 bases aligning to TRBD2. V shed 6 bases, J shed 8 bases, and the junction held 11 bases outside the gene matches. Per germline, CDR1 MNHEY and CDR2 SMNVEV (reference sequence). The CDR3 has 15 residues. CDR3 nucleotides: TGTGCCAGCAGCCTCACACGGACTAGCGCCTATGAGCAGTTCTTC. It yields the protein CASSLTRTSAYEQFF.

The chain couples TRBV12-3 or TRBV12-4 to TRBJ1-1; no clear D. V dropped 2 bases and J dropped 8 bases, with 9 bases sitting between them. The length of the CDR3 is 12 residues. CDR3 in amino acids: CASSLIEVEAFF. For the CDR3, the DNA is TGTGCCAGCAGTTTAATTGAGGTAGAAGCTTTCTTT.

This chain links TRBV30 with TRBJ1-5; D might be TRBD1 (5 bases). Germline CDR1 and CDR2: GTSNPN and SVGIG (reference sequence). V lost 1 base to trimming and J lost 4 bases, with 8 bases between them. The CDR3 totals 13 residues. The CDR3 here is CAWSGTLNQPQHF. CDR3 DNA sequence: TGTGCCTGGAGTGGGACACTAAATCAGCCCCAGCATTTT.

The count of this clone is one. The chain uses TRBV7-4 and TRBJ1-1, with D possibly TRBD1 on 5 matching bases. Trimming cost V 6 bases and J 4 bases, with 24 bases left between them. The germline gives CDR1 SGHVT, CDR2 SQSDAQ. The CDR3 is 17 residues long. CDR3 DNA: TGTGCCAGCAGTTTAATCCGGGACTGCTACCCGGTCACTGAAGCTTTCTTT. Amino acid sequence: CASSLIRDCYPVTEAFF.

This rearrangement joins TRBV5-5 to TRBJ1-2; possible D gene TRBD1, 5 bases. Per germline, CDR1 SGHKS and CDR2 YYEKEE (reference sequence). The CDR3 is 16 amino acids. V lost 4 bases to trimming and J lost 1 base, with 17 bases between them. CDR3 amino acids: CASSPAWGDVNYGYTF. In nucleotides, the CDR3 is TGTGCCAGCAGCCCGGCGTGGGGGGATGTTAACTATGGCTACACCTTC.

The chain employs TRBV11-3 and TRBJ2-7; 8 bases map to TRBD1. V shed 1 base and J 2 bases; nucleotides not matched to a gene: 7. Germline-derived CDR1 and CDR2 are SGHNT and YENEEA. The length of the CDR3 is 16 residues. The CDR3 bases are TGTGCCAGCAGCTTAGCGGGGACAGGAAAAACCTACGAGCAGTACTTC. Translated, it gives CASSLAGTGKTYEQYF.

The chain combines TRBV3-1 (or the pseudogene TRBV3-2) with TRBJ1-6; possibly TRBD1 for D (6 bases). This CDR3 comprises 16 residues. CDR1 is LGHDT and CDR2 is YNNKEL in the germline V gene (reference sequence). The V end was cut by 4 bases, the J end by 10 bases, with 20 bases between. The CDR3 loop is CASSPRGGGLGSPLHF. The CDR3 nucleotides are TGTGCCAGCAGCCCCAGGGGCGGGGGGCTTGGGTCACCCCTCCACTTT.

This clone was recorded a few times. The CDR3 here is CASGPGQGQETQYF. The CDR3 coding sequence is TGTGCTAGTGGTCCCGGACAGGGCCAAGAGACCCAGTACTTC. V usage is TRBV12-5 and J usage is TRBJ2-5; TRBD1 matches 8 bases. CDR3 length: 14 residues. The junction had 3 bases not matched to a gene; V was cut back by 5 bases and J by 1 base. Germline lookup yields CDR1 LGHNT and CDR2 FRNRAP.